This is a list of T cell receptor beta chains from one sample in a study of vaccination and CD4 T cells after COVID-19. No antigens are known for them. TCRdb ran MiXCR on the PCR reads and lists one entry per CDR3 protein. The sample lists about 23,000 distinct CDR3 sequences; about 54% were seen once. The sample comprised CD4+ T cells from blood, cultured in vitro. These receptors were collected from a human donor who had recovered from COVID-19. CDR3s include the opening cysteine and the closing phenylalanine or tryptophan. The D gene is left open where the match is weak. Size is omitted from some rows. Given values are once, few, many or a class for expanded clones.

J gene	D gene	clone size	V gene	CDR3 DNA	CDR3 protein
TRBJ2-7	.	.	TRBV9	TGTGCCAGCAGCGTAGGGGCAGGATACTCCTACGAGCAGTACTTC	CASSVGAGYSYEQYF
TRBJ2-5	.	.	TRBV20-1	TGCAGTGCTAGAGTGGGCGGGACGGGGGAGACCCAGTACTTC	CSARVGGTGETQYF
TRBJ2-7	TRBD1	.	TRBV6-1	TGTGCCAGCAGTGAAGCGCAGGGACAGGGTTTCTACGAGCAGTACTTC	CASSEAQGQGFYEQYF
TRBJ1-3	TRBD1	.	TRBV30	TGTGCATACCAGGGGACAGGGGGCCCTGGAAACACCATATATTTT	CAYQGTGGPGNTIYF
TRBJ1-3	.	.	TRBV7-8	TGTGCCAGCAGCCCGACACTGTCAGGAAACACCATATATTTT	CASSPTLSGNTIYF
TRBJ1-2	.	.	TRBV7-2	TGTGCCAGCAGCTTAGAAGTGGTTGCCTATGGCTACACCTTC	CASSLEVVAYGYTF
TRBJ1-1	.	.	TRBV12-3/TRBV12-4	TGTGCCAGCCAGCCGAACGCCATGAACACTGAAGCTTTCTTT	CASQPNAMNTEAFF
TRBJ2-2	TRBD1	.	TRBV29-1	TGCAGCGTTGATACAGGGGCAGGGACGAACACCGGGGAGCTGTTTTTT	CSVDTGAGTNTGELFF
TRBJ2-3	.	.	TRBV14	TGTGCCAGCAGCCAAGTGGACAGCCCCACAGATACGCAGTATTTT	CASSQVDSPTDTQYF
TRBJ2-1	.	.	TRBV5-1	TGCGCCAGCAGAGCCGGGACCAACAATGAGCAGTTCTTC	CASRAGTNNEQFF
TRBJ1-2	.	.	TRBV7-2	TGTGCCAGCAGCTCCATCCCCGGCGGACAGCTCGCAGGTGGCTACACCTTC	CASSSIPGGQLAGGYTF
TRBJ1-1	.	once	TRBV7-6	TGTGCCAGCAGCTTAGCGCACCTGAACACTGAAGCTTTCTTT	CASSLAHLNTEAFF
TRBJ2-6	.	.	TRBV4-3	TGCGCCAGCAGCCGGGACCCGACGGGCTCTGGGGCCAACGTCCTGACTTTC	CASSRDPTGSGANVLTF
TRBJ2-1	.	.	TRBV27	TGTGCCAGCAGTTTCGCCGTGTCGCTAGCAGGGTACAATGAGCAGTTCTTC	CASSFAVSLAGYNEQFF
TRBJ1-2	.	.	TRBV7-2	TGTGCCAGCAGCTTAGTTGGCTACACCTTC	CASSLVGYTF
TRBJ1-3	.	.	TRBV11-2	TGTGCCAGCAGCTTAGATTTAAGGAGGGGAAACACCATATATTTT	CASSLDLRRGNTIYF
TRBJ1-1	.	.	TRBV12-3/TRBV12-4	TGTGCCAGCAGTCAAGGGAACGCTAACACTGAAGCTTTCTTT	CASSQGNANTEAFF
TRBJ1-4	TRBD1	.	TRBV18	TGTGCCAGCTCACGATATACAGGGGGCTCGGATGAAAAACTGTTTTTT	CASSRYTGGSDEKLFF
TRBJ1-5	TRBD1	few	TRBV20-1	TGCAGTGCTAGGAGAGACAGGGCAGGCAATCAGCCCCAGCATTTT	CSARRDRAGNQPQHF
TRBJ2-3	.	.	TRBV25-1	TGTGCCAGCAGTGATACGGGGGCGGGCACAGATACGCAGTATTTT	CASSDTGAGTDTQYF
TRBJ1-5	.	.	TRBV11-2	TGTGCCAGCAGCTTAGGGTGGCCCGGAGGGAAATTTACTAGCAATCAGCCCCAGCATTTT	CASSLGWPGGKFTSNQPQHF
TRBJ1-2	.	.	TRBV10-3	TGTGCCATCAGTGAGTCGGCGGCTAACTATGGCTACACCTTC	CAISESAANYGYTF
TRBJ2-3	TRBD2	.	TRBV6-1	TGTGCCAGCAGTGATGCTAGCGGAAGCACAGATACGCAGTATTTT	CASSDASGSTDTQYF
TRBJ2-5	.	.	TRBV4-1	TGCGCCAGCAGCTTGGGGGCGAGCGAGACCCAGTACTTC	CASSLGASETQYF
TRBJ2-5	TRBD2	few	TRBV7-9	TGTGCCAGCAGCAGGGGGGCTAGCGGGAAGGAGGCGACCCAGTACTTC	CASSRGASGKEATQYF
TRBJ2-7	.	.	TRBV20-1	TGCAGTGCTATCGCAGGGTTTACCTACGAGCAGTACTTC	CSAIAGFTYEQYF
TRBJ2-1	.	.	TRBV21-1	TGTGCCAGCAGCACCCCCCCAGAGAGGGGTACTTCCTACAATGAGCAGTTCTTC	CASSTPPERGTSYNEQFF
TRBJ1-6	.	few	TRBV7-2	TGTGCCAGCAGCTTAAAGAGGGGCGGGGAAAATAATTCACCCCTCCACTTT	CASSLKRGGENNSPLHF
TRBJ2-7	.	once	TRBV20-1	TGCAGTGCTCCCCTAGGGGCCGAGCAGTACTTC	CSAPLGAEQYF
TRBJ2-6	.	.	TRBV2	TGTGCCAGCAGTCGCAGGGCTCCCGGGGCCAACGTCCTGACTTTC	CASSRRAPGANVLTF
TRBJ1-5	.	.	TRBV7-8	TGTGCCAGCAGCCCCCGAGAGGGAGATCAGCCCCAGCATTTT	CASSPREGDQPQHF
TRBJ2-3	TRBD2	once	TRBV6-4	TGTGCCAGCAGTCGGACTAGCGGGAGTGGGTCAGATACGCAGTATTTT	CASSRTSGSGSDTQYF
TRBJ2-3	.	.	TRBV12-3/TRBV12-4	TGTGCCAGCAGTTTCGCGATGTACACAGATACGCAGTATTTT	CASSFAMYTDTQYF
TRBJ1-2	TRBD1	.	TRBV19	TGTGCCAGTAGCCGGGACAGGGAGTATGGCTACACCTTC	CASSRDREYGYTF
TRBJ2-7	.	.	TRBV7-8	TGTGCCAGCAGCATAGAATGGGCCTCCTACGAGCAGTACTTC	CASSIEWASYEQYF
TRBJ2-7	.	few	TRBV7-9	TGTGCCAGCAGCTTAGATCCTCTCTACGAGCAGTACTTC	CASSLDPLYEQYF
TRBJ1-6	.	few	TRBV27	TGTGCCAGCGGGACCGCCTATAATTCACCCCTCCACTTT	CASGTAYNSPLHF
TRBJ1-4	.	few	TRBV20-1	TGCAGTGCTAGCGAAACCCAGGGTGAATTGAGAGGAAAACTGTTTTTT	CSASETQGELRGKLFF
TRBJ1-5	.	.	TRBV4-1	TGCGCCAGCAGCCAAGGGACTGGTAGCAATCAGCCCCAGCATTTT	CASSQGTGSNQPQHF
TRBJ2-1	.	.	TRBV7-6	TGTGCTAGCAGCTACCTCAGGGGCTCCTACAATGAGCAGTTCTTC	CASSYLRGSYNEQFF
TRBJ1-5	.	.	TRBV18	TGTGCCAGCTCACCACCTTTAGGTCAGCCCCAGCATTTT	CASSPPLGQPQHF
TRBJ1-5	.	.	TRBV20-1	TGCAGTGCTTGGGTTCAGGACAATCAGCCCCAGCATTTT	CSAWVQDNQPQHF
TRBJ2-7	.	.	TRBV11-3	TGTGCCAGCATCGGGGCCAAGTACTTC	CASIGAKYF
TRBJ2-2	.	.	TRBV11-3	TGTGCCAGCAGCTTCACAGGGCTGGACACCGGGGAGCTGTTTTTT	CASSFTGLDTGELFF
TRBJ2-7	.	.	TRBV20-1	TGCAGTGCTAGAGGGGAGGGACAGATCTCCTACGAGCAGTACTTC	CSARGEGQISYEQYF
TRBJ1-1	.	.	TRBV7-8	TGTGCCAGCAGCTTAAACGCCGGCACTAAGGCTTTCTTT	CASSLNAGTKAFF
TRBJ1-1	TRBD1	.	TRBV19	TGTGCCAGTAGTGTCGACAGGGGAGCCGGAGCTTTCTTT	CASSVDRGAGAFF
TRBJ1-1	TRBD1	once	TRBV5-1	TGCGCCAGCAGCGGAGGACAGGGGGCGACTGAAGCTTTCTTT	CASSGGQGATEAFF
TRBJ1-2	TRBD1	few	TRBV27	TGTGCCAGCAGTCTCTCGACAGGGCGGGATGGCTACACCTTC	CASSLSTGRDGYTF
TRBJ2-7	TRBD1	.	TRBV20-1	TGCAGTGCTAGAGGGACCGGGACAGGGGGATACGAGCAGTACTTC	CSARGTGTGGYEQYF